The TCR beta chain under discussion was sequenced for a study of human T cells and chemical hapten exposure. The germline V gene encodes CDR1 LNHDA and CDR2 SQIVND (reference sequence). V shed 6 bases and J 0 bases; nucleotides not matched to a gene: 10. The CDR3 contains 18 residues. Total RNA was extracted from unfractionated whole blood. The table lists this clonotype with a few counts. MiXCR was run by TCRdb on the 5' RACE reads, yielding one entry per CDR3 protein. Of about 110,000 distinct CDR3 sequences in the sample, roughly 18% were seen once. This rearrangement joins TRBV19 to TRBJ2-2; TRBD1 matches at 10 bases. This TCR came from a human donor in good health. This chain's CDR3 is CASRSPAGQGTNTGELFF. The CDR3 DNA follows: TGTGCCAGTAGAAGCCCGGCGGGACAGGGGACGAACACCGGGGAGCTGTTTTTT. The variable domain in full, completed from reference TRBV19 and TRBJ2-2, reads DGGITQSPKYLFRKEGQNVTLSCEQNLNHDAMYWYRQDPGQGLRLIYYSQIVNDFQKGDIAEGYSVSREKKESFPLTVTSAQKNPTAFYLCASRSPAGQGTNTGELFFGEGSRLTVL.